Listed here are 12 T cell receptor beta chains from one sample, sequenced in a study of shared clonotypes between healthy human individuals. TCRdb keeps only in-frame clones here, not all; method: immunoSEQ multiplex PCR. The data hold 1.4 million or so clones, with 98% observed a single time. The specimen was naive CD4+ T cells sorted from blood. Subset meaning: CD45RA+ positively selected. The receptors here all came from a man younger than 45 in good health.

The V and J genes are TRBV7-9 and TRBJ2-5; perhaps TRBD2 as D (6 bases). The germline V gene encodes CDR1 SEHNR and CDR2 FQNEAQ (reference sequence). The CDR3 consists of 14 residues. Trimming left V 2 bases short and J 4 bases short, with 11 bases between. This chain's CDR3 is CASSLTLGGETQYF. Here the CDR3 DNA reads TGTGCCAGCAGCTTAACCCTGGGGGGAGAGACCCAGTACTTC.

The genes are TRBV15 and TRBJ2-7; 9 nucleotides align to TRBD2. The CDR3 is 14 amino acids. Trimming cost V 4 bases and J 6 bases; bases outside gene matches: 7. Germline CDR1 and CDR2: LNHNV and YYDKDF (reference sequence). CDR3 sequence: CATSMGLAPGEQYF. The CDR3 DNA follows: TGTGCCACCAGCATGGGACTAGCCCCCGGCGAGCAGTACTTC. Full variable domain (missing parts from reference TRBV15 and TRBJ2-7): DAMVIQNPRYQVTQFGKPVTLSCSQTLNHNVMYWYQQKSSQAPKLLFHYYDKDFNNEADTPDNFQSRRPNTSFCFLDIRSPGLGDTAMYLCATSMGLAPGEQYFGPGTRLTVT.

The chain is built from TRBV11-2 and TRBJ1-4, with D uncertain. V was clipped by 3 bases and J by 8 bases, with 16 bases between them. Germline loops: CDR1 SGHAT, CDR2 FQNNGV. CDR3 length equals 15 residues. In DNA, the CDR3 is TGTGCCAGCAGCTTCTCGGGAGGTGGGAACGAAAAACTGTTTTTT. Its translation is CASSFSGGGNEKLFF.

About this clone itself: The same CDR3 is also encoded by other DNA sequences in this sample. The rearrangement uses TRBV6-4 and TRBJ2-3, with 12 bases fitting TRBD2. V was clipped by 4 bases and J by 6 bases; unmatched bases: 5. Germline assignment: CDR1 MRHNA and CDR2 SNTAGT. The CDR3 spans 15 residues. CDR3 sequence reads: CASSVLAGGKDTQYF. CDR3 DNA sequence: TGTGCCAGCAGTGTTCTAGCGGGAGGGAAGGATACGCAGTATTTT.

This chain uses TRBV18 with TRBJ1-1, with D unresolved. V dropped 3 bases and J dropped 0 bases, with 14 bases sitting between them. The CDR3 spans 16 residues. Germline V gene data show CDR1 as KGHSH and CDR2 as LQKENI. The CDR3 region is CASSPFRGELNTEAFF. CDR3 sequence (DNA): TGTGCCAGCTCACCCTTTCGGGGAGAATTGAACACTGAAGCTTTCTTT.

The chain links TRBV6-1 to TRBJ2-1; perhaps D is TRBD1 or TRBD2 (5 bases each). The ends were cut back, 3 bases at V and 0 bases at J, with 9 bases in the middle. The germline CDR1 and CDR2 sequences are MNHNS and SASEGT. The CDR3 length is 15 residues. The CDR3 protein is CASSDLGTSYNEQFF. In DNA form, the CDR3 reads TGTGCCAGCAGTGATCTAGGGACCTCCTACAATGAGCAGTTCTTC.

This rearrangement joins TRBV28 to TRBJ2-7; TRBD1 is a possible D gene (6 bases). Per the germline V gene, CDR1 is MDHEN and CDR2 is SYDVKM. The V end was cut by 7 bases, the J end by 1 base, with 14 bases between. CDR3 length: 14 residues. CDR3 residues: CASTIDRLSYEQYF. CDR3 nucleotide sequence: TGTGCCAGCACAATCGACAGGTTGTCCTACGAGCAGTACTTC.

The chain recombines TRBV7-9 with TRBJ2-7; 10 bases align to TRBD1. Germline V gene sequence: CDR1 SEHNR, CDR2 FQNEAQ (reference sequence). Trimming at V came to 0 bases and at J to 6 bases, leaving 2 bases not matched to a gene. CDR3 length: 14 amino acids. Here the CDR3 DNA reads TGTGCCAGCAGCTTAGCAAGACAGGGGGCCGAGCAGTACTTC. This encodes CASSLARQGAEQYF.

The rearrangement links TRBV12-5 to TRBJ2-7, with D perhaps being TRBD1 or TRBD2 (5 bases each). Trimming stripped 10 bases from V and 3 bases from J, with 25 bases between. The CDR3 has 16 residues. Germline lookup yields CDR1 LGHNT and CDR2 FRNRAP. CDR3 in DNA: TGTGCTAACACACCCCCGGGACGTAAAAAGGGCTACGAGCAGTACTTC. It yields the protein CANTPPGRKKGYEQYF.

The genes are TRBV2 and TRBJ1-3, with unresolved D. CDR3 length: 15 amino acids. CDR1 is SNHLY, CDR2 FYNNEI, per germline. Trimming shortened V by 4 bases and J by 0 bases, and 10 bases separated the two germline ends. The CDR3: CASSVDVSSGNTIYF. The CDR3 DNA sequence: TGTGCCAGCAGTGTTGATGTCTCCTCTGGAAACACCATATATTTT. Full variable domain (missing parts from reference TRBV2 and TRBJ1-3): EPEVTQTPSHQVTQMGQEVILRCVPISNHLYFYWYRQILGQKVEFLVSFYNNEISEKSEIFDDQFSVERPDGSNFTLKIRSTKLEDSAMYFCASSVDVSSGNTIYFGEGSWLTVV.

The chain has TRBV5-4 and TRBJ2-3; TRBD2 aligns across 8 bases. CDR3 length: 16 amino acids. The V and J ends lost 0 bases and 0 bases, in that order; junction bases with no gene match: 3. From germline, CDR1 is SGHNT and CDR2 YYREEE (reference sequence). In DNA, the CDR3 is TGTGCCAGCAGCTTGGCCCCTAGCGGGAGCACAGATACGCAGTATTTT. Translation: CASSLAPSGSTDTQYF.

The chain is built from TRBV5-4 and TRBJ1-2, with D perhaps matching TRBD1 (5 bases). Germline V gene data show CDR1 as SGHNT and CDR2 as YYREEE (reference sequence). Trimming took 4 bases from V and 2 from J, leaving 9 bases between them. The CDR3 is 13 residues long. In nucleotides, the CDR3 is TGTGCCAGCAGCAACCGACAGAACTATGGCTACACCTTC. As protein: CASSNRQNYGYTF.